The 17 T cell receptor beta chains presented below share a single source sample, sequenced in a study. In TCRdb, the RT-PCR reads were re-called with MiXCR into one record per CDR3 protein. The sample has almost 700,000 distinct CDR3 sequences, 14% seen once. The specimen was memory CD4+ T cells from blood. The origin of the receptors is a female donor in good health, serving as a healthy control.

This clonotype was seen at least ten times. The chain employs TRBV18 and TRBJ2-2; D might be TRBD1 or TRBD2, each matching 5 bases. Germline V gene lookup returns CDR1 KGHSH and CDR2 LQKENI. Deletions cut 1 base from V and 4 bases from J, with 13 bases between. The length of the CDR3 is 16 residues. The CDR3 reads CASSPRLPGRTGELFF. CDR3 bases: TGTGCCAGCTCACCACGATTACCGGGGCGCACCGGGGAGCTGTTTTTT.

This clonotype was detected only a few times. The chain combines TRBV6-4 with TRBJ2-2; TRBD2 matches 8 bases. The CDR3 consists of 15 residues. Unmatched junction bases numbered 7, after V lost 8 bases and J lost 2 bases. Per the germline V gene, CDR1 is MRHNA and CDR2 is SNTAGT. The CDR3, as DNA: TGTGCCAGCCGAGCGGGGGCCCTCAACACCGGGGAGCTGTTTTTT. Its translation: CASRAGALNTGELFF.

This clonotype was seen many times. V and J are TRBV5-1 and TRBJ2-2; the D is unclear. CDR1 and CDR2 from the germline V gene are SGHRS and YFSETQ. The CDR3 has 14 residues. Trimming shortened V by 3 bases and J by 3 bases, and 9 bases separated the two germline ends. CDR3 nucleotide sequence: TGCGCCAGCAGCTCCCAGACGGACACCGGGGAGCTGTTTTTT. Its protein product is CASSSQTDTGELFF.

This clonotype was seen more than once but under ten times. One junction end does not reproduce the germline sequence, and a read error may be involved. The chain employs TRBV6-5 and TRBJ1-1, with D possibly being TRBD1 (6 bases). This CDR3 contains 15 residues. From germline, CDR1 is MNHEY and CDR2 SVGAGI. CDR3 loop: CASSYVGGAETEVFF. DNA of the CDR3: TGTGCCAGCAGTTACGTTGGGGGGGCCGAGACTGAAGTTTTCTTT.

This clonotype was seen only once. No DNA is shown, since the ends of the CDR3 on it are uncertain; the CDR3 is the one TCRdb lists. This CDR3 reads CASSIYLCSVPGQGVLWEQFF. V and J are TRBV4-3 and TRBJ2-1; TRBD1 is taken as the D call from the table, unchecked against the DNA. The germline V gene encodes CDR1 LGHNA and CDR2 YSLEER. Both ends counted, the CDR3 spans 21 residues.

The chain combines TRBV12-3 or TRBV12-4 with TRBJ2-2; the D gene is possibly TRBD1 (6 bases). Trimming stripped 5 bases from V and 8 bases from J, with 15 bases between. The CDR3 is 14 residues long. In DNA, the CDR3 is TGTGCCAGCAGTCAAATCAGGGGCGGGGGGGAGCTGTTTTTT. Translation: CASSQIRGGGELFF.

The J gene is TRBJ1-3, the V gene TRBV4-2, with D possibly TRBD1 on 6 matching bases. V shed 1 base and J shed 2 bases, with 9 bases lying between them. This CDR3 has 15 residues. CDR1 is LGHNA and CDR2 is YNFKEQ in the germline V gene. CDR3 amino acids: CASSQGTATGNTIYF. For the CDR3, the DNA is TGTGCCAGCAGCCAAGGGACAGCTACTGGAAACACCATATATTTT.

The sample holds a few counts of this clonotype. This rearrangement joins TRBV5-1 to TRBJ1-1; D possibly corresponds to TRBD1 (5 bases). CDR1 and CDR2 (germline): SGHRS, YFSETQ. The CDR3 runs 16 residues. Trimming removed 5 bases from V and 2 bases from J, with 19 bases in between. The CDR3 DNA reads TGCGCCAGCAGTCCACTGCCCGGGACGGATAACACTGAAGCTTTCTTT. It yields the protein CASSPLPGTDNTEAFF.

V gene TRBV3-1 combines with J gene TRBJ2-7; D gene unclear. This CDR3 region has 12 residues. Germline CDR1 LGHDT, CDR2 YNNKEL (reference sequence). V lost 0 bases and J lost 9, with 9 bases in between. The CDR3 region is CASSQDIRWQYF. Written as DNA, the CDR3 is TGTGCCAGCAGCCAAGATATACGCTGGCAGTACTTC.

The genes are TRBV4-3 and TRBJ2-1, with TRBD1 identical over 7 bases. Germline V gene data show CDR1 as LGHNA and CDR2 as YSLEER. Trimming at V came to 2 bases and at J to 6 bases, leaving 10 bases not matched to a gene. The CDR3 loop spans 16 amino acids. The CDR3 DNA reads as TGCGCCAGCAGCCAACAGACAGGGCTGGTTATCAATGAGCAGTTCTTC. It yields the protein CASSQQTGLVINEQFF.

This clonotype was recorded at least ten times. The gene calls are TRBV20-1 and TRBJ2-3; TRBD2 agrees at 10 bases. This CDR3 comprises 15 residues. V was pared by 0 bases and J by 5 bases, with 5 bases of the junction left unmatched. The germline V gene encodes CDR1 DFQATT and CDR2 SNEGSKA (reference sequence). This CDR3 reads CSARDTSGVRDTQYF. As DNA, the CDR3 is TGCAGTGCTAGAGATACTAGCGGGGTTAGAGATACGCAGTATTTT.

The sample holds a few counts of this clonotype. The V gene is TRBV12-3 or TRBV12-4, the J gene TRBJ1-6; 12 bases are a match to TRBD1. V was pared by 4 bases and J by 14 bases, with 6 bases of the junction left unmatched. This CDR3 is built from 14 residues. The CDR3 protein is CASSSGTGGVSLHF. CDR3 in DNA: TGTGCCAGCAGTTCCGGGACAGGGGGCGTCTCCCTCCACTTT.

This clonotype was counted many times. This chain connects TRBV12-3 or TRBV12-4 to TRBJ2-7; D gene ambiguous. This CDR3 contains 12 residues. The V and J ends lost 1 base and 3 bases respectively, with 4 bases between them. The CDR3 region has the DNA TGTGCCAGCAGTTTAGGCATCTACGAGCAGTACTTC. This gives the protein CASSLGIYEQYF.

This clonotype has a handful of counts. This chain links TRBV20-1 with TRBJ2-3; TRBD2 matches 11 bases. The germline V gene has CDR1 DFQATT and CDR2 SNEGSKA (reference sequence). The CDR3 totals 17 residues. In DNA, the CDR3 is TGCAGCGTCGGAGGGACTAGCGGATTTGGGAACACAGATACGCAGTATTTT. The encoded protein is CSVGGTSGFGNTDTQYF.

The genes are TRBV5-1 and TRBJ2-3; a weak D match, TRBD1 (6 bases). CDR1 and CDR2 (germline): SGHRS, YFSETQ. The CDR3 loop spans 15 amino acids. Trimming removed 5 bases at V and 0 bases at J, with 13 bases between. The CDR3 nucleotides are TGCGCCAGCAGGCTGACAGGTTCTAGCACAGATACGCAGTATTTT. Translating gives CASRLTGSSTDTQYF. Using reference TRBV5-1 and TRBJ2-3 for the parts outside the CDR3, the full variable domain is KAGVTQTPRYLIKTRGQQVTLSCSPISGHRSVSWYQQTPGQGLQFLFEYFSETQRNKGNFPGRFSGRQFSNSRSEMNVSTLELGDSALYLCASRLTGSSTDTQYFGPGTRLTVL.

This clonotype was seen only a few times. The chain couples TRBV3-1 to TRBJ2-3; 7 nucleotides line up with TRBD2. The J segment lost 3 bases and the V segment lost 0 bases, leaving 3 bases of the junction unmatched. There are 15 residues in the CDR3. CDR1 LGHDT and CDR2 YNNKEL come from the germline V gene (reference sequence). Written as DNA, the CDR3 is TGTGCCAGCAGCCAAGATGGGAGGGGAACAGATACGCAGTATTTT. It encodes CASSQDGRGTDTQYF.

Note on this clonotype: This may be a read error: a much more frequent sequence differs by one nucleotide. The chain couples TRBV7-3 to TRBJ2-3; D is perhaps TRBD2 (6 bases). This CDR3 is built from 15 residues. Trimming removed 3 bases from V and 4 bases from J, with 14 bases in between. The V gene's germline CDR1 is SGHTA and CDR2 FQGTGA. Written as DNA, the CDR3 is TGTGCCAGCAGCTTTGGGGGGAGCCGGGCAGATACGCAGTATTTT. Translation gives CASSFGGSRADTQYF.